These 12 T cell receptor beta chains were sequenced from one sample in a study of blood T cell repertoires in COVID-19 (dated by TCRdb to about 2020). The library was generated by the immunoSEQ multiplex PCR assay. TCRdb's version of the immuneACCESS table is confined to in-frame rearrangements and falls short of the full clone set. An unresolved V gene accounts for under half of the shortfall where checked; the remainder is of unknown origin. The sample profile shows 130,000 or so clones; 86% of them were found once. The ten largest clonotypes hold about 8% of the sample. Sequences were obtained from peripheral blood. The receptors shown here come from a woman aged 55-69 years with acute or convalescent COVID-19.

The rearrangement joins TRBV16 to TRBJ2-2, with a possible D match to TRBD1 (6 bases). With 4 bases removed from V and 5 bases from J, the gap between germline ends came to 11 bases. The CDR3 is 14 amino acids. The germline CDR1 and CDR2 sequences are KGHSY and FQNENV. Here the CDR3 reads CASSPYRATGELFF. CDR3 DNA: TGTGCCAGCAGCCCCTACAGGGCAACCGGGGAGCTGTTTTTT.

The rearrangement links TRBV5-1 to TRBJ1-1; TRBD1 aligns across 8 bases. CDR3 length: 17 residues. The V and J ends lost 3 bases and 0 bases, in that order; junction bases with no gene match: 10. Germline lookup yields CDR1 SGHRS and CDR2 YFSETQ. The chain's CDR3 is CASSYSRGPPLNTEAFF. In nucleotides, the CDR3 is TGCGCCAGCAGCTATTCCAGGGGGCCGCCCTTGAACACTGAAGCTTTCTTT.

This chain joins TRBV5-4 and TRBJ2-7; possible D gene TRBD2, 8 bases. V lost 0 bases and J 5 bases, leaving 15 bases between the germline ends. The length of the CDR3 is 15 residues. The germline V gene encodes CDR1 SGHNT and CDR2 YYREEE (reference sequence). The CDR3 spells CASSLGGLGGNEQYF. The CDR3 nucleotides read TGTGCCAGCAGCTTGGGGGGACTAGGGGGCAACGAGCAGTACTTC.

DNA of the CDR3: TGTGCCAGCAGTTTAACAACTAGCGGGTTGTACTTC. Its translation is CASSLTTSGLYF. The rearrangement joins TRBV12-3 or TRBV12-4 to TRBJ2-7, with 9 bases fitting TRBD2. CDR3 size: 12 residues. Trimming took 2 bases from V and 12 from J; bases not matched to a gene: 5.

The chain carries TRBV5-1 and TRBJ2-5, with 7 nucleotides matching TRBD1. This CDR3 contains 15 residues. Unmatched junction bases numbered 10, after V lost 3 bases and J lost 5 bases. CDR1 and CDR2 from the germline V gene are SGHRS and YFSETQ. DNA of the CDR3: TGCGCCAGCAGCTGGACGACAGGGTTGGGGGAGACCCAGTACTTC. Translated, it gives CASSWTTGLGETQYF.

V is TRBV9 and J is TRBJ2-7; possibly TRBD2 for D (6 bases). V was cut by 4 bases and J by 3 bases, with 20 bases left in between. The CDR3 spans 16 residues. The germline V gene has CDR1 SGDLS and CDR2 YYNGEE. The CDR3 protein is CASSPRGGVTGYEQYF. The CDR3 DNA follows: TGTGCCAGCAGCCCCAGAGGCGGGGTTACTGGCTACGAGCAGTACTTC.

This clone was detected only once. V and J are TRBV11-3 and TRBJ2-1, with a possible D match to TRBD1 (5 bases). Germline V gives CDR1 SGHNT, CDR2 YENEEA. The length of the CDR3 is 15 residues. V shed 5 bases and J shed 4 bases, with 15 bases lying between them. CDR3 region: CASSLQNGAYNEQFF. CDR3 nucleotides: TGTGCCAGCAGCCTACAAAATGGGGCTTACAATGAGCAGTTCTTC.

The chain joins TRBV7-9 to TRBJ1-3; 7 bases agree with TRBD1. Germline V lookup: CDR1 SEHNR, CDR2 FQNEAQ (reference sequence). Trimming removed 4 bases from V and 9 bases from J; junction bases left unmatched: 24. This CDR3 has 19 amino acids. The CDR3 DNA follows: TGTGCCAGCAGCTCGCCAGGGGGGTCTCTTGGGCGACAGCCTTTCACCATATATTTT. Residues: CASSSPGGSLGRQPFTIYF.

The V call is TRBV5-4, the J call TRBJ2-3; the match to TRBD1 covers 7 bases. V lost 4 bases and J lost 2; bases outside the gene matches: 7. The CDR3 contains 15 residues. Germline CDR1 is SGHNT and CDR2 is YYREEE (reference sequence). The CDR3 protein is CASSPKQGITDTQYF. The CDR3 nucleotides read TGTGCCAGCAGCCCAAAACAGGGGATCACAGATACGCAGTATTTT. Full variable domain (rest looked up from reference TRBV5-4 and TRBJ2-3): ETGVTQSPTHLIKTRGQQVTLRCSSQSGHNTVSWYQQALGQGPQFIFQYYREEENGRGNFPPRFSGLQFPNYSSELNVNALELDDSALYLCASSPKQGITDTQYFGPGTRLTVL.

The J gene is TRBJ2-5, the V gene TRBV30; 8 nucleotides match TRBD1. Looked up from germline, CDR1 is GTSNPN and CDR2 is SVGIG (reference sequence). Trimming removed 5 bases from V and 6 bases from J; junction bases left unmatched: 8. CDR3 length: 13 residues. The CDR3 DNA sequence: TGTGCCTGGTCACTCGACAGGGGACAGACCCAGTACTTC. This gives the protein CAWSLDRGQTQYF. The full variable domain, its missing parts supplied by reference TRBV30 and TRBJ2-5, is SQTIHQWPATLVQPVGSPLSLECTVEGTSNPNLYWYRQAAGRGLQLLFYSVGIGQISSEVPQNLSASRPQDRQFILSSKKLLLSDSGFYLCAWSLDRGQTQYFGPGTRLLVL.

This chain links TRBV30 with TRBJ1-3; D might be TRBD1 (6 bases). Germline V lookup: CDR1 GTSNPN, CDR2 SVGIG (reference sequence). V was trimmed by 2 bases and J by 2 bases, leaving 7 bases between them. The CDR3 sequence is 13 residues long. The CDR3 DNA sequence: TGTGCCTGGAGTAGGGGGACTGGAAACACCATATATTTT. Translating it yields CAWSRGTGNTIYF.

V gene TRBV5-6 combines with J gene TRBJ2-3; the match to TRBD2 covers 9 bases. Trimming cost V 1 base and J 4 bases; bases outside gene matches: 10. Per the germline V gene, CDR1 is SGHDT and CDR2 is YYEEEE. This CDR3 has 17 amino acids. DNA of the CDR3: TGTGCCAGCAGCTTGTCTGGCGGGGGGGCCGTCCCAGATACGCAGTATTTT. This codes for CASSLSGGGAVPDTQYF.